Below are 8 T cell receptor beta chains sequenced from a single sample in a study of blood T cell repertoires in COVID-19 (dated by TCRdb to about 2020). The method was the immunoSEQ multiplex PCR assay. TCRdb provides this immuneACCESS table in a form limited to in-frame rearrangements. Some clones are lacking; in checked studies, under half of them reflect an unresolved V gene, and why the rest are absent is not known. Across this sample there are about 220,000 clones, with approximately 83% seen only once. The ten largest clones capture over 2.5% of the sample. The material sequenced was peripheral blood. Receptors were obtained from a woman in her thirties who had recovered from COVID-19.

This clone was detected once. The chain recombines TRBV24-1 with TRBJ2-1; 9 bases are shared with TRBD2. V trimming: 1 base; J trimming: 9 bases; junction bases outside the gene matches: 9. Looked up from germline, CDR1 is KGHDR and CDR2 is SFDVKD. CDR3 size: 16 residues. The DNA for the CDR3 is TGTGCCACCAGTGATTTCCAGCTAGCGGGAAGGGGTGAGCAGTTCTTC. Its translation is CATSDFQLAGRGEQFF.

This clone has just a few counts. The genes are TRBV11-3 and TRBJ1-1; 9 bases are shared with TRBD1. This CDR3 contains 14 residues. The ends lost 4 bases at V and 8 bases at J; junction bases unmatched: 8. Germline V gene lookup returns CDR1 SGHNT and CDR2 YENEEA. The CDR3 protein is CASSSGQGRMEAFF. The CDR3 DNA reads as TGTGCCAGCAGCTCGGGACAGGGACGTATGGAAGCTTTCTTT.

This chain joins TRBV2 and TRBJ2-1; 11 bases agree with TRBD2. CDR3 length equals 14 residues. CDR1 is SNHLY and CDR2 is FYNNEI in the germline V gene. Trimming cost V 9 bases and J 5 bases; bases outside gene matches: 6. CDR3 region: CASGGTSGNNEQFF. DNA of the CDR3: TGTGCCAGTGGGGGGACTAGCGGAAACAATGAGCAGTTCTTC.

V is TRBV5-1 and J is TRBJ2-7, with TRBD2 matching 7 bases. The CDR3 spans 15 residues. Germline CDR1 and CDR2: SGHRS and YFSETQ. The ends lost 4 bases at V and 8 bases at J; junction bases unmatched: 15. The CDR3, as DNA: TGCGCCAGCAGCCCGGGGGGTATTCGGGCTACTCAGCAGTACTTC. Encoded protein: CASSPGGIRATQQYF. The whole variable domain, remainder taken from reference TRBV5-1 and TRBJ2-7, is KAGVTQTPRYLIKTRGQQVTLSCSPISGHRSVSWYQQTPGQGLQFLFEYFSETQRNKGNFPGRFSGRQFSNSRSEMNVSTLELGDSALYLCASSPGGIRATQQYFGPGTRLTVT.

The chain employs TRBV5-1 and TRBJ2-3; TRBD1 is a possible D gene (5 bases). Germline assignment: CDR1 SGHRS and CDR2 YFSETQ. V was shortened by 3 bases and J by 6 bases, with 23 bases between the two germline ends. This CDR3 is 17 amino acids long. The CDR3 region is CASSYSLKGVTHDTQYF. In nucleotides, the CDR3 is TGCGCCAGCAGCTACTCCTTGAAAGGGGTTACCCATGATACGCAGTATTTT.

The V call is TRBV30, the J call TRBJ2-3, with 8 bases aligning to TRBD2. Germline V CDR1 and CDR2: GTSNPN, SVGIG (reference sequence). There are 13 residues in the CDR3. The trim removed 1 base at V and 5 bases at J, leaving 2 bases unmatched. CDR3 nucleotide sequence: TGTGCCTGGAGTGCTAGCGGGCAAGATACGCAGTATTTT. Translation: CAWSASGQDTQYF.

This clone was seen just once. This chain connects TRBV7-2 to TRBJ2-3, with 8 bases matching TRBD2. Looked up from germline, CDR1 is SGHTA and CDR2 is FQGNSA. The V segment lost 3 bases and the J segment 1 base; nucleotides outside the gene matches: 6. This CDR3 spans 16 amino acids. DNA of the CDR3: TGTGCCAGCAGCTTTTTCAGCGGGAGTGGCACAGATACGCAGTATTTT. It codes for CASSFFSGSGTDTQYF.

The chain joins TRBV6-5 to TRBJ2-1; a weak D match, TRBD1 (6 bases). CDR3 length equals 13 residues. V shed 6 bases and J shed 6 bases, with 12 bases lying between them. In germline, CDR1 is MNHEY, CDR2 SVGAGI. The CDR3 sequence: CASRQGLGNEQFF. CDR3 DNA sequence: TGTGCCAGCAGACAGGGATTGGGCAATGAGCAGTTCTTC.